A single sample is the source of the 20 T cell receptor beta chains below, sequenced in a study of CD8 T cells in ankylosing spondylitis. Whole-study findings and limits: It appeared that ankylosing spondylitis blood was characterized by a TCR beta motif of several highly homologous variants.

Each CDR3 protein is one row after TCRdb ran MiXCR on the 5' RACE reads. Of more than 650,000 distinct CDR3 sequences in the sample, roughly 12% were seen once. These receptors have no identified antigens. Sample: blood, either unsorted or a sorted T cell fraction (not recorded which). The receptors derive from a male donor with ankylosing spondylitis.

This chain links TRBV18 with TRBJ2-5; D might be TRBD2 (6 bases). V lost 2 bases and J lost 1, with 14 bases in between. Germline V gives CDR1 KGHSH, CDR2 LQKENI. The CDR3 covers 16 residues. Written as DNA, the CDR3 is TGTGCCAGCTCACCATTTGGTGCGGGACCCCAAGAGACCCAGTACTTC. It specifies CASSPFGAGPQETQYF.

This clonotype occurred a few times. This chain joins TRBV12-3 or TRBV12-4 and TRBJ2-2; 12 bases fit TRBD2. This CDR3 has 16 amino acids. Trimming at V came to 6 bases and at J to 1 base, leaving 3 bases not matched to a gene. The CDR3 coding sequence is TGTGCCAGCAGATCGACTAGCGGGAGGAACACCGGGGAGCTGTTTTTT. It codes for CASRSTSGRNTGELFF.

This clonotype was recorded at least ten times. The chain couples TRBV12-3 or TRBV12-4 to TRBJ1-2; no definite D call. The CDR3 has 13 residues. V lost 6 bases and J 8 bases, leaving 16 bases between the germline ends. The CDR3 region has the DNA TGTGCCAGCAGCTACATACCCGGGTCCGGCTACACCTTC. This encodes CASSYIPGSGYTF.

The rearrangement links TRBV7-2 to TRBJ1-5; D remains ambiguous. Trimming cost V 1 base and J 6 bases, with 10 bases left between them. Germline V gene sequence: CDR1 SGHTA, CDR2 FQGNSA. This CDR3 spans 14 amino acids. The DNA for the CDR3 is TGTGCCAGCAGCTTAGGGCTGGCGAGTCAGCCCCAGCATTTT. Translation: CASSLGLASQPQHF.

This clonotype was counted between two and nine times. The V call is TRBV20-1, the J call TRBJ1-2, with TRBD1 as a possible D gene (5 bases). This CDR3 is 12 amino acids long. Trimming cost V 8 bases and J 3 bases, with 13 bases left between them. Germline CDR1 reads DFQATT; CDR2 reads SNEGSKA (reference sequence). The CDR3 sequence: CSSPGRHYGYTF. CDR3 sequence (DNA): TGCAGTTCCCCGGGACGGCACTATGGCTACACCTTC.

This clonotype was recorded at least ten times. The gene calls are TRBV20-1 and TRBJ1-4; D is uncertain. This CDR3 region has 15 residues. The V and J ends lost 5 bases and 0 bases respectively, with 13 bases between them. CDR1 is DFQATT, CDR2 SNEGSKA, per germline (reference sequence). The CDR3 reads CSAPLVRATNEKLFF. The DNA for the CDR3 is TGCAGTGCTCCCCTCGTTAGGGCAACTAATGAAAAACTGTTTTTT.

A few counts support this clonotype. V usage is TRBV20-1 and J usage is TRBJ2-7, with 8 bases fitting TRBD1. This CDR3 is built from 12 residues. Germline CDR1 and CDR2: DFQATT and SNEGSKA (reference sequence). The J segment lost 7 bases and the V segment lost 8 bases, leaving 10 bases of the junction unmatched. The CDR3 here is CSSGDRRVEQYF. The CDR3 DNA sequence: TGCAGTTCTGGGGACAGGAGGGTTGAGCAGTACTTC.

This chain joins TRBV11-1 and TRBJ2-1; 8 nucleotides match TRBD1. The ends lost 0 bases at V and 16 bases at J; junction bases unmatched: 17. Germline CDR1 SGHAT, CDR2 FQDESV (reference sequence). The CDR3 spans 16 residues. CDR3 nucleotides: TGTGCCAGCAGCTTAGCGGCAGGGGGCGACGGTCCCCAGTCTTTCTTC. Protein product: CASSLAAGGDGPQSFF.

This clonotype appeared a few times. The gene calls are TRBV20-1 and TRBJ2-5; D is tentatively TRBD1 or TRBD2 (6 bases each). The length of the CDR3 is 11 residues. Trimming removed 7 bases from V and 5 bases from J, with 11 bases in between. CDR1 DFQATT and CDR2 SNEGSKA come from the germline V gene (reference sequence). The CDR3 loop is CSGWRGETQYF. CDR3 nucleotide sequence: TGCAGTGGCTGGAGGGGGGAGACCCAGTACTTC.

This clonotype was seen more than once but under ten times. The chain employs TRBV20-1 and TRBJ1-6; D uncertain. Looked up from germline, CDR1 is DFQATT and CDR2 is SNEGSKA (reference sequence). CDR3 size: 15 residues. The V and J ends lost 2 bases and 6 bases respectively, with 14 bases between them. CDR3 residues: CSARMGANLNSPLHF. DNA for the CDR3: TGCAGTGCTAGAATGGGTGCCAATCTTAATTCACCCCTCCACTTT.

CDR3 amino acids: CASSVALADHGYTF. The CDR3 bases are TGTGCCAGCAGCGTAGCTTTAGCCGACCATGGCTACACCTTC. The V gene is TRBV9, the J gene TRBJ1-2; D is uncertain. Germline CDR1 SGDLS, CDR2 YYNGEE. This CDR3 is built from 14 residues. Trimming removed 0 bases from V and 6 bases from J, with 12 bases in between. Full variable domain (outside the CDR3, taken from reference TRBV9 and TRBJ1-2): DSGVTQTPKHLITATGQRVTLRCSPRSGDLSVYWYQQSLDQGLQFLIQYYNGEERAKGNILERFSAQQFPDLHSELNLSSLELGDSALYFCASSVALADHGYTFGSGTRLTVV.

The chain uses TRBV20-1 and TRBJ2-2; D is uncertain. V was shortened by 5 bases and J by 1 base, with 11 bases between the two germline ends. The CDR3 runs 14 residues. The germline V gene has CDR1 DFQATT and CDR2 SNEGSKA (reference sequence). CDR3 sequence reads: CSAGHPLNTGELFF. In DNA, the CDR3 is TGCAGTGCTGGTCATCCTCTGAACACCGGGGAGCTGTTTTTT.

This clonotype has just a few counts. The V gene is TRBV4-3, the J gene TRBJ1-1, with a weak D call TRBD1 (5 bases). CDR1 and CDR2 (germline): LGHNA, YSLEER. The CDR3 sequence is 14 residues long. V was trimmed by 3 bases and J by 2 bases, leaving 10 bases between them. The CDR3 loop reads CASSQSTENTEAFF. In DNA, the CDR3 is TGCGCCAGCAGCCAGTCGACAGAAAACACTGAAGCTTTCTTT.

This clonotype came up many times. This chain connects TRBV20-1 to TRBJ1-1, with D hard to call. Germline V gene data show CDR1 as DFQATT and CDR2 as SNEGSKA (reference sequence). The V and J ends lost 5 bases and 0 bases respectively, with 7 bases between them. CDR3 length: 12 residues. This CDR3 reads CSAGRVNTEAFF. CDR3 in DNA: TGCAGTGCTGGGAGAGTGAACACTGAAGCTTTCTTT.

This rearrangement joins TRBV20-1 to TRBJ2-7; possible D gene TRBD2, 6 bases. Germline V lookup: CDR1 DFQATT, CDR2 SNEGSKA (reference sequence). The germline V and J ends were trimmed by 1 base and 4 bases, with 17 bases remaining between them. The CDR3 totals 15 residues. The CDR3 nucleotides read TGCAGTGCTAGAGTCCCTCGGGGGATAACTTACGAGCAGTACTTC. It yields the protein CSARVPRGITYEQYF.

This clonotype was recorded many times. This chain links TRBV20-1 with TRBJ1-5, with 7 bases that match TRBD1. The CDR3 spans 14 residues. CDR1 and CDR2 from the germline V gene are DFQATT and SNEGSKA (reference sequence). Losses at the gene ends were 4 bases for V and 6 bases for J; bases not matched to a gene: 9. CDR3 sequence: CSAIQVDRAQPQHF. The DNA of the CDR3 is TGCAGTGCTATCCAAGTTGACAGGGCTCAGCCCCAGCATTTT.

This clonotype turned up a few times. The chain combines TRBV4-2 with TRBJ1-3; 7 nucleotides agree with TRBD1. The germline V gene encodes CDR1 LGHNA and CDR2 YNFKEQ. Trimming took 1 base from V and 2 from J; bases not matched to a gene: 2. This CDR3 contains 15 residues. The CDR3 nucleotides read TGTGCCAGCAGCCAAGCGGGACAGCCTGGAAACACCATATATTTT. It yields the protein CASSQAGQPGNTIYF.

This clonotype was seen many times. CDR3 DNA: TGTGCCAGCAGTTTGAGGCAGGCCTACGAGCAGTACTTC. Amino acids: CASSLRQAYEQYF. This sequence joins TRBV6-1 and TRBJ2-7; D remains ambiguous. The CDR3 runs 13 residues. Trimming left V 5 bases short and J 2 bases short, with 10 bases between. Germline CDR1 is MNHNS and CDR2 is SASEGT.

This clonotype has a handful of counts. This rearrangement joins TRBV28 to TRBJ1-1; a possible D gene is TRBD1 (5 bases). Germline assignment: CDR1 MDHEN and CDR2 SYDVKM. Trimming stripped 7 bases from V and 2 bases from J, with 26 bases between. This CDR3 region has 18 residues. The CDR3 protein is CASILPRAGTGFNTEAFF. Here the CDR3 DNA reads TGTGCCAGCATCCTGCCTCGTGCAGGGACTGGGTTTAACACTGAAGCTTTCTTT.

There are many counts of this clonotype. The chain has TRBV6-5 and TRBJ1-1, with D perhaps matching TRBD1 (6 bases). Germline V gene data show CDR1 as MNHEY and CDR2 as SVGAGI. The V gene lost 0 bases and the J gene lost 11 bases, with 16 bases spanning the gap. This CDR3 is built from 14 residues. In DNA, the CDR3 is TGTGCCAGCAGTTACTCTTTACAGGGTCGAATCGCTTTCTTT. Translated: CASSYSLQGRIAFF.